This T cell receptor (beta chain) was sequenced for a study of T cell repertoires in cytomegalovirus infection. Turning to the study itself: Public TCR beta signatures provided an indication of both CMV infection and a matching HLA type.

Study-level results: HLA-C-restricted CMV clonotypes gave the most frequent clonotype in two of eight donors.

This clonotype was observed at least ten times. Its matching antigen is unknown. V gave up 1 base and J gave up 4 bases; unmatched junction bases: 3. The CDR3 has 13 residues. Germline CDR1 reads SQVTM; CDR2 reads ANQGSEA. One entry per CDR3 protein results from TCRdb running MiXCR on the reads. The repertoire holds tens of thousands of distinct CDR3 sequences, 3.7% seen once, with less than 5% in the top ten. The TCR was taken from a human donor in good health (CMV status not recorded). Some clones in this sample may be carry-over from other donors' samples. Sequenced material: PBMCs. The V and J genes are TRBV29-1 and TRBJ2-7, with TRBD1 matching 8 bases. The CDR3 sequence: CSVEGDRRYEQYF. DNA for the CDR3: TGCAGCGTTGAAGGGGACAGGCGATACGAGCAGTACTTC.